Included here is one TCR beta chain sequence, with context. 60 Vbeta and 13 Jbeta primers were used in PCR. Data came from immunoSEQ multiplex PCR; TCRdb stores just in-frame clones and leaves some out. Of about 150,000 clones in the sample, 79% were seen once. Trimming cost V 10 bases and J 0 bases, with 8 bases left between them. This CDR3 is 13 amino acids long. Per the germline V gene, CDR1 is SGHNT and CDR2 is YYREEE (reference sequence). This sample stems from a study of cytomegalovirus exposure and HLA in healthy donors. Sequencing was done on a sample of PBMCs. This chain joins TRBV5-4 and TRBJ1-6, with D maybe TRBD1 (6 bases). The sequence was obtained from a human donor in good health. CDR3 loop: CAWGLSYNSPLHF. CDR3 nucleotide sequence: TGTGCCTGGGGGCTCTCCTATAATTCACCCCTCCACTTT.